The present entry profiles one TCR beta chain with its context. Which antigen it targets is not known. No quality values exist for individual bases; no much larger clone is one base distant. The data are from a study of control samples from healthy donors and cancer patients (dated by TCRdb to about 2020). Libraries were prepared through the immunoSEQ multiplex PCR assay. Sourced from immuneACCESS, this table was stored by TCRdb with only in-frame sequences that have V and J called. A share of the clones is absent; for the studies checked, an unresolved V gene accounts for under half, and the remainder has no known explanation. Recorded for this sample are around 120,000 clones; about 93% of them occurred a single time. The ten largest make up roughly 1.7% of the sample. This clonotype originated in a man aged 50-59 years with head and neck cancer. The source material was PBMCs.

The DNA sequence is given as TGTGCCAGTAGTCGAGCAGGGAACACTGAAGCTTTCTTT. Protein translation: CASSRAGNTEAFF. The sequence links TRBV19 to TRBJ1-1; the D gene cannot be resolved reliably. Its CDR3 holds 13 amino acids, cysteine through phenylalanine. The sequence is cut down to CDR3 DNA, 39 bases in frame from base 1. V is pared back by 5 bases and J by 1 base, with 8 bases lying between the germline termini. The germline V gene encodes CDR1 LNHDA and CDR2 SQIVND (reference sequence).